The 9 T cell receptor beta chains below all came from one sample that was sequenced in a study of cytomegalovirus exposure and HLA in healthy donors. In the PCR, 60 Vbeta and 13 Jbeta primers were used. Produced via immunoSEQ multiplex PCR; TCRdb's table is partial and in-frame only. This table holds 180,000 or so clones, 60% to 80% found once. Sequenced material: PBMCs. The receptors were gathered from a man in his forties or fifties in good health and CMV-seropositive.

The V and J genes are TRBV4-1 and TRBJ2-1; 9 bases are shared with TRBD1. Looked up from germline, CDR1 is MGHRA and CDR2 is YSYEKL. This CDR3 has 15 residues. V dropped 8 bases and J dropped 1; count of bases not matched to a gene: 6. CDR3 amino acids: CASGRDRVSYNEQFF. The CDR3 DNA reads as TGCGCCAGCGGCCGGGACAGGGTATCCTACAATGAGCAGTTCTTC.

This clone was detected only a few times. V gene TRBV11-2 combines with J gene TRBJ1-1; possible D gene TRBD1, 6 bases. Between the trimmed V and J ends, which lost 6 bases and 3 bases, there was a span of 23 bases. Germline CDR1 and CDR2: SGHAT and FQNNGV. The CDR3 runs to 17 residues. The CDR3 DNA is TGTGCCAGCAGGAAACCGGGGACCAGGGGTGGGTACACTGAAGCTTTCTTT. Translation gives CASRKPGTRGGYTEAFF.

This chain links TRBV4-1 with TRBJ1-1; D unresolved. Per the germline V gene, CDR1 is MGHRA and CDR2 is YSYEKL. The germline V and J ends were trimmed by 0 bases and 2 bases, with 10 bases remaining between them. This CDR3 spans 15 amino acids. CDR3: CASSQDSGTNTEAFF. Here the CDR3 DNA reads TGCGCCAGCAGCCAAGATTCAGGAACAAACACTGAAGCTTTCTTT.

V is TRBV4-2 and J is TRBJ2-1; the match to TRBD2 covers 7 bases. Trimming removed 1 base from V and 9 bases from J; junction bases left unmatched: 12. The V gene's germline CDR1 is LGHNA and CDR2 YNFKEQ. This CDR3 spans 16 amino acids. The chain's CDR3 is CASSQGPGAGEAEQFF. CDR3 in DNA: TGTGCCAGCAGCCAAGGCCCAGGTGCGGGGGAGGCTGAGCAGTTCTTC.

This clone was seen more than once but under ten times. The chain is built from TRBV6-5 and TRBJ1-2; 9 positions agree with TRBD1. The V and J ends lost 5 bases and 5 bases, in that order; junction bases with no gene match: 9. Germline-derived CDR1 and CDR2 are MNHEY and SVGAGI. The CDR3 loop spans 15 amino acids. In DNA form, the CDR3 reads TGTGCCAGCAGTCCTCGCCGGACAGGGGATTATGGCTACACCTTC. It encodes CASSPRRTGDYGYTF.

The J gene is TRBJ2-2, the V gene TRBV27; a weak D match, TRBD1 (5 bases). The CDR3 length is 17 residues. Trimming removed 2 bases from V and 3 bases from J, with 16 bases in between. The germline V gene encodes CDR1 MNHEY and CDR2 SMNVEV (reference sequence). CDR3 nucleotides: TGTGCCAGCAGTTTAAGGTCCAGGGTAGGGGACACCGGGGAGCTGTTTTTT. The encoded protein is CASSLRSRVGDTGELFF.

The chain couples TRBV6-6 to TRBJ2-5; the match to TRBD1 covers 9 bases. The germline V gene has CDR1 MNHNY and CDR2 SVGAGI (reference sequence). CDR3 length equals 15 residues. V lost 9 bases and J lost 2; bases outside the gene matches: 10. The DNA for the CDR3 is TGTGCCAGTACGACAGGGGGGGGACTACAAGAGACCCAGTACTTC. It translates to CASTTGGGLQETQYF.

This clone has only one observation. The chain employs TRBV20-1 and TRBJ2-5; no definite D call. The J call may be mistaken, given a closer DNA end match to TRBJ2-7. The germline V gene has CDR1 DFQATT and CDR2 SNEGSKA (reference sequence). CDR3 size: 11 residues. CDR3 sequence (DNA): TGCAGTGCCCGTAGCTCCTACGAGCAGTACTTC. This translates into CSARSSYEQYF.

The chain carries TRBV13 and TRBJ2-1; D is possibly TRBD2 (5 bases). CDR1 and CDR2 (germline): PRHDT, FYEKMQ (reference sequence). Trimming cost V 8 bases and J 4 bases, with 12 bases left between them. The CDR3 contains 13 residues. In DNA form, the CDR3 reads TGTGCCAGCGTCGGACTTAAGTACAATGAGCAGTTCTTC. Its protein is CASVGLKYNEQFF. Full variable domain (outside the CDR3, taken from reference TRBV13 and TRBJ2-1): AAGVIQSPRHLIKEKRETATLKCYPIPRHDTVYWYQQGPGQDPQFLISFYEKMQSDKGSIPDRFSAQQFSDYHSELNMSSLELGDSALYFCASVGLKYNEQFFGPGTRLTVL.